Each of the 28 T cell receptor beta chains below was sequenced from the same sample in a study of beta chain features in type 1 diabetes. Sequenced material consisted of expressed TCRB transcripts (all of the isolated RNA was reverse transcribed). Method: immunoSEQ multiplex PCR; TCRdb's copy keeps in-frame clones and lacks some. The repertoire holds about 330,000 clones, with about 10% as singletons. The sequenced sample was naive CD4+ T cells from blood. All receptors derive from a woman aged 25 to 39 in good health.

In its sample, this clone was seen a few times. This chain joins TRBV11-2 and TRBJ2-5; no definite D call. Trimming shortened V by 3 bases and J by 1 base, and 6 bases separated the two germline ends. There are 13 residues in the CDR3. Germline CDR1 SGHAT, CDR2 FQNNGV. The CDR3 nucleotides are TGTGCCAGCAGCTTCCAGTTCCAAGAGACCCAGTACTTC. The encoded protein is CASSFQFQETQYF.

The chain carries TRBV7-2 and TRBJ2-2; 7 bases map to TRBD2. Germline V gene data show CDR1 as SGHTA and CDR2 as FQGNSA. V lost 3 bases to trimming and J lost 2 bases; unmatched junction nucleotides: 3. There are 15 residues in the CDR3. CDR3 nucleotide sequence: TGTGCCAGCAGCTTGCCTAGCGGAAACACCGGGGAGCTGTTTTTT. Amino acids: CASSLPSGNTGELFF.

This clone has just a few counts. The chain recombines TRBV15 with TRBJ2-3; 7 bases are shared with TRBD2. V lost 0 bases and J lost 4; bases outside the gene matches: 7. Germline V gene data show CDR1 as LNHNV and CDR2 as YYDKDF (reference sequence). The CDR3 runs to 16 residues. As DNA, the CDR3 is TGTGCCACCAGCAGAGATCGAGCGGGATGGTCAGATACGCAGTATTTT. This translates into CATSRDRAGWSDTQYF.

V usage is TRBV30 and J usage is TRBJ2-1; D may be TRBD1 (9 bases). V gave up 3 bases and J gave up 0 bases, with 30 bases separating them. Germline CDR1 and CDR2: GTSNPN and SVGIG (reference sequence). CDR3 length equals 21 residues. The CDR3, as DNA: TGTGCCTGGAGGGACAGGGGTAGGGCTAGCGGGCACAGTAGCTCCTACAATGAGCAGTTCTTC. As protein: CAWRDRGRASGHSSSYNEQFF.

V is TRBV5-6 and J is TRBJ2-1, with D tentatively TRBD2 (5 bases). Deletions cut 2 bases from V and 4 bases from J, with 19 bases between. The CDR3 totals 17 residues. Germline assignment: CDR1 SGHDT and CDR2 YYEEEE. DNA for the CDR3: TGTGCCAGCAGCTTACCCGGCAGGACTGGGAGATACAATGAGCAGTTCTTC. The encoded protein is CASSLPGRTGRYNEQFF.

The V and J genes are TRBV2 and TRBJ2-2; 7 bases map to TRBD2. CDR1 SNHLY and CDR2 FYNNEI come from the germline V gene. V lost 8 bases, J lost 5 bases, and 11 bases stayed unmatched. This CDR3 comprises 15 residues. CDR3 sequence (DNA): TGTGCCAGCGGCGAGACTAGCTTGGGTACCGGGGAGCTGTTTTTT. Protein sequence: CASGETSLGTGELFF.

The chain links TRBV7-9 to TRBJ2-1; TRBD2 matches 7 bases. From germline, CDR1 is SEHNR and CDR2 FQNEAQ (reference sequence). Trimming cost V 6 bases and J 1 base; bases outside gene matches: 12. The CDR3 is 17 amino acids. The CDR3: CASSLSWSGGSYNEQFF. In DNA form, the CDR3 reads TGTGCCAGCAGTCTAAGCTGGTCGGGAGGATCCTACAATGAGCAGTTCTTC.

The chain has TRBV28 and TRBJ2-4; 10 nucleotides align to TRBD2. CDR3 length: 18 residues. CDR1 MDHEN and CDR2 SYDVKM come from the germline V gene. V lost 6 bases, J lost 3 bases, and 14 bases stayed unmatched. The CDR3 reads CASSEKWTSGGNKNIQYF. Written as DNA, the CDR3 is TGTGCCAGCAGCGAGAAATGGACTAGCGGAGGAAACAAAAACATTCAGTACTTC.

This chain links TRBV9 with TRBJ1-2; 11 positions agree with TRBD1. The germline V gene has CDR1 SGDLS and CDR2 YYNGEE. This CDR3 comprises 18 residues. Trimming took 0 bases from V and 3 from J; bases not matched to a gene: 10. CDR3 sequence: CASSVGGQGGLSDYGYTF. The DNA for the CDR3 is TGTGCCAGCAGCGTAGGGGGACAGGGGGGACTTTCGGACTATGGCTACACCTTC.

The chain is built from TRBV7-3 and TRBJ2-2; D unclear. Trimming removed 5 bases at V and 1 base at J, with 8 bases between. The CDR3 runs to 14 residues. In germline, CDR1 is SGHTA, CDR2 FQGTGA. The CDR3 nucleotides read TGTGCCAGCAGCCTCTCAGGGAACACCGGGGAGCTGTTTTTT. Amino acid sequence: CASSLSGNTGELFF.

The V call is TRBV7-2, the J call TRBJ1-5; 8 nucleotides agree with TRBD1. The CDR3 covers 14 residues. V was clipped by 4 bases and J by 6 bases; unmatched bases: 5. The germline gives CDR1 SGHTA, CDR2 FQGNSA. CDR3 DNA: TGTGCCAGCAGCTCCCCGGGACAGGTTCAGCCCCAGCATTTT. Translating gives CASSSPGQVQPQHF. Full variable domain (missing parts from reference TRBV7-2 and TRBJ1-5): GAGVSQSPSNKVTEKGKDVELRCDPISGHTALYWYRQSLGQGLEFLIYFQGNSAPDKSGLPSDRFSAERTGGSVSTLTIQRTQQEDSAVYLCASSSPGQVQPQHFGDGTRLSIL.

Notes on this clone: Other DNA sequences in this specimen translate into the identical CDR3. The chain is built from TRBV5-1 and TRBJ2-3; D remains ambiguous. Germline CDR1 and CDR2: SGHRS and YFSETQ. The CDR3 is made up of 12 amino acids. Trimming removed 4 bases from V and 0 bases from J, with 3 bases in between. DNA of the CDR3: TGCGCCAGCAGCACAAGCACAGATACGCAGTATTTT. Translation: CASSTSTDTQYF.

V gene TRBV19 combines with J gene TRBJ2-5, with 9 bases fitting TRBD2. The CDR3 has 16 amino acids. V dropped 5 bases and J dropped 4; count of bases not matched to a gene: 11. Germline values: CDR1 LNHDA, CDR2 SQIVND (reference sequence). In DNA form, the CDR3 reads TGTGCCAGTAGTGCCCTAGCGGGACGGTTTATAGAGACCCAGTACTTC. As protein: CASSALAGRFIETQYF.

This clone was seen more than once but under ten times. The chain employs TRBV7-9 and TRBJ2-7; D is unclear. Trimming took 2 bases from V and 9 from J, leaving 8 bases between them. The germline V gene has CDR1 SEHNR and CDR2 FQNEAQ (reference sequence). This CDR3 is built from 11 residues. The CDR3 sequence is CASSLLSAQYF. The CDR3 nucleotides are TGTGCCAGCAGCTTACTCAGTGCGCAGTACTTC.

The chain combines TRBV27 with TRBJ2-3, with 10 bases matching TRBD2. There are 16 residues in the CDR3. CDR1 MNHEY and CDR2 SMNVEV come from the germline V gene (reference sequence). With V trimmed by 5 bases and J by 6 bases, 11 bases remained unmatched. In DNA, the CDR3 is TGTGCCAGCAGTCCCTACACCGGGACTAGCGTGGATACGCAGTATTTT. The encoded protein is CASSPYTGTSVDTQYF.

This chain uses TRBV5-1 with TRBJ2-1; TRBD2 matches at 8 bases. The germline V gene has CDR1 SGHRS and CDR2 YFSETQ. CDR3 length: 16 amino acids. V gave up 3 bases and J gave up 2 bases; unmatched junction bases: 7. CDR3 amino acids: CASSSSLREAYNEQFF. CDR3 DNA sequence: TGCGCCAGCAGCTCGTCTCTGCGGGAGGCCTACAATGAGCAGTTCTTC.

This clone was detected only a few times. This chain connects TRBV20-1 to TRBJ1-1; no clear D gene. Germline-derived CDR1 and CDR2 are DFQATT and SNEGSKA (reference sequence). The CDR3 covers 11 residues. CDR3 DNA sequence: TGCAGCGGTGGAGGGCGGACTGAAGCTTTCTTT. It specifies CSGGGRTEAFF.

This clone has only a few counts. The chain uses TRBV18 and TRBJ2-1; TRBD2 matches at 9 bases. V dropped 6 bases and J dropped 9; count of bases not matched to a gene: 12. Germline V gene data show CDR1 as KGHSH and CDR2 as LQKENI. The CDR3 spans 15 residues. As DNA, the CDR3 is TGTGCCAGCTCCCCGGCTAGCGGGATGGGAGGTGAGCAGTTCTTC. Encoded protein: CASSPASGMGGEQFF.

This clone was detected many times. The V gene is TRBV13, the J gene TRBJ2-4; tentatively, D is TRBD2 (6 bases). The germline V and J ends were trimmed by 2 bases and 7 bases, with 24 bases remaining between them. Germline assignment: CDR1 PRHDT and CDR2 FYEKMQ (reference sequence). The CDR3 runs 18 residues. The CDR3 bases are TGTGCCAGCAGCTTAAGTCCCGGGGCTGCCAGTGGAGGGAACATTCAGTACTTC. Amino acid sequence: CASSLSPGAASGGNIQYF.

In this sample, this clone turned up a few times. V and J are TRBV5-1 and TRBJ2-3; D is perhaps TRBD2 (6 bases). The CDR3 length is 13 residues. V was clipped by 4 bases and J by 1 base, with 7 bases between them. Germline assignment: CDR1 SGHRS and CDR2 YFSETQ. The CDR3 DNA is TGCGCCAGCAGCGGAGGGGGCACAGATACGCAGTATTTT. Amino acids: CASSGGGTDTQYF.

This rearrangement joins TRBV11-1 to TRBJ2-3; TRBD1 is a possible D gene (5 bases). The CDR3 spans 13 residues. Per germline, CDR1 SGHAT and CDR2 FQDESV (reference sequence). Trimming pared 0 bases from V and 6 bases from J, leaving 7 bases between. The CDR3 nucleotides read TGTGCCAGCAGCTTAGCGGGGCCCGATACGCAGTATTTT. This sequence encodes CASSLAGPDTQYF.

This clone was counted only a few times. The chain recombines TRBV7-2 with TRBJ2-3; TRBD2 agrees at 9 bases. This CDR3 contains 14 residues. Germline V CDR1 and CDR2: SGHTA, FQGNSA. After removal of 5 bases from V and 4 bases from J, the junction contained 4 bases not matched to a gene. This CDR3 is CASSPSGTSDTQYF. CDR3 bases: TGTGCCAGCAGCCCTAGCGGGACCTCAGATACGCAGTATTTT.

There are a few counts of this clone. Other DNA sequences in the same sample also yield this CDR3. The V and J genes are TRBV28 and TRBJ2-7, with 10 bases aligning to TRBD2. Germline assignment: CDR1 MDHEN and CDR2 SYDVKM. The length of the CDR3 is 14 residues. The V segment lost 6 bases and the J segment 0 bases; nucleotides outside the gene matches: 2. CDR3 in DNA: TGTGCCAGCAGCTTAGCGGGGGGCTCCTACGAGCAGTACTTC. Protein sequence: CASSLAGGSYEQYF.

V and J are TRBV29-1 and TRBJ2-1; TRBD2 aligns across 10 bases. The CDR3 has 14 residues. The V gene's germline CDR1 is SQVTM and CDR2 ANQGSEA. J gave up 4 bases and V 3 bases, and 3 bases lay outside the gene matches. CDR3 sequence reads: CSVDKRGGYNEQFF. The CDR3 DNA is TGCAGCGTTGATAAGCGGGGGGGTTACAATGAGCAGTTCTTC.

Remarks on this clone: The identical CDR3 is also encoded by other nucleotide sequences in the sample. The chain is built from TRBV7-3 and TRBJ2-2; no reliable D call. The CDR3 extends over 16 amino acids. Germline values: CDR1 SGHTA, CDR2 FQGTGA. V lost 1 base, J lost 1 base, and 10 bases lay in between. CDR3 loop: CASSLSPSGNTGELFF. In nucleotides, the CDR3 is TGTGCCAGCAGCTTAAGCCCCTCCGGGAACACCGGGGAGCTGTTTTTT. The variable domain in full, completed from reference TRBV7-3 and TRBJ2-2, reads GAGVSQTPSNKVTEKGKYVELRCDPISGHTALYWYRQSLGQGPEFLIYFQGTGAADDSGLPNDRFFAVRPEGSVSTLKIQRTERGDSAVYLCASSLSPSGNTGELFFGEGSRLTVL.

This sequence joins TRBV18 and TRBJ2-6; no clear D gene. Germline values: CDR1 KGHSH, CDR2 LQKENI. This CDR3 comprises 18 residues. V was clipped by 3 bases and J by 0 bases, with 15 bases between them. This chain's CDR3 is CASSPLAGVTSGANVLTF. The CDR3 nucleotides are TGTGCCAGCTCACCTCTCGCAGGCGTAACCTCTGGGGCCAACGTCCTGACTTTC.

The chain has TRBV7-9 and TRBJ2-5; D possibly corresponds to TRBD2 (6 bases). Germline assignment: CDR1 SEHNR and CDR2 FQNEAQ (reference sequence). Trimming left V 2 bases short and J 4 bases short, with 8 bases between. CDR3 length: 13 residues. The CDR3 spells CASSLLGGETQYF. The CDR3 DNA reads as TGTGCCAGCAGCTTATTGGGGGGAGAGACCCAGTACTTC.

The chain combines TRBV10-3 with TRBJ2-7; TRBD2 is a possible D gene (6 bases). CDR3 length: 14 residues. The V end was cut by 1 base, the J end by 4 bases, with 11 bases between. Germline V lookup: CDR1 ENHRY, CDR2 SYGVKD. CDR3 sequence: CAISEWGERYEQYF. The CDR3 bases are TGTGCCATCAGTGAGTGGGGGGAGCGGTACGAGCAGTACTTC.